The T cell receptor (beta chain) described here comes from a study of cytomegalovirus exposure and HLA in healthy donors. Comment on this clone: Its matching antigen is unknown.

Researchers ran the PCR with 60 Vbeta and 13 Jbeta primers. TCRdb's table, derived via immunoSEQ multiplex PCR, lists solely in-frame clones and lacks some. The repertoire includes 100,000 to 150,000 clones, approximately 64% of them detected once, and under 2.5% sits in the top ten. General study findings and limits: Productive status was seen about 87% or about 30% of the time for most TCR beta V segments in an earlier analysis.

The trim removed 7 bases at V and 0 bases at J, leaving 7 bases unmatched. Germline CDR1 is LNHDA and CDR2 is SQIVND (reference sequence). The CDR3 contains 16 residues. The chain joins TRBV19 to TRBJ1-1, with TRBD1 matching over 11 bases. The TCR originated in a woman aged 40 to 50 in good health and CMV-seronegative. The sequenced material came from PBMCs. The CDR3 DNA is TGTGCCAGTATATCGGGACAGGGGGGAATGAACACTGAAGCTTTCTTT. It translates to CASISGQGGMNTEAFF.